Listed below are T cell receptor beta chains from one sample, sequenced in a study of shared clonotypes between healthy human individuals. Clones were sequenced by immunoSEQ multiplex PCR, and TCRdb holds only the in-frame ones, with some missing. This repertoire shows some 1.4 million clones, around 95% found once; its top ten account for approximately 1.1%. Sequenced sample: naive CD4+ T cells sorted from blood. Receptors originate from a man aged 25 to 40 in good health. CDR3s include the opening cysteine and the closing phenylalanine or tryptophan. The order of the fields is V gene, CDR3 protein.

TRBV11-2 CASSLAAGGAGELFF
TRBV4-2 CASSHPSARNTIYF
TRBV5-4 CASSMDLYGGGLFF
TRBV25-1 CASSGGTVSAYEQYF
TRBV14 CASSQARLRGRNEQYF
TRBV7-3 CASSPHPTTDTQYF
TRBV7-9 CASSSPPGQGGYTF
TRBV10-2 CASMFPINGGEQFF
TRBV18 CASSVYSNQPQHF
TRBV7-8 CASSLAGDRAQDYTF
TRBV5-1 CASSKEGVEQYF
TRBV28 CASSFGVGEQYF
TRBV19 CASSIIGGIYNEQFF
TRBV29-1 CSVSGTVSSTDTQYF